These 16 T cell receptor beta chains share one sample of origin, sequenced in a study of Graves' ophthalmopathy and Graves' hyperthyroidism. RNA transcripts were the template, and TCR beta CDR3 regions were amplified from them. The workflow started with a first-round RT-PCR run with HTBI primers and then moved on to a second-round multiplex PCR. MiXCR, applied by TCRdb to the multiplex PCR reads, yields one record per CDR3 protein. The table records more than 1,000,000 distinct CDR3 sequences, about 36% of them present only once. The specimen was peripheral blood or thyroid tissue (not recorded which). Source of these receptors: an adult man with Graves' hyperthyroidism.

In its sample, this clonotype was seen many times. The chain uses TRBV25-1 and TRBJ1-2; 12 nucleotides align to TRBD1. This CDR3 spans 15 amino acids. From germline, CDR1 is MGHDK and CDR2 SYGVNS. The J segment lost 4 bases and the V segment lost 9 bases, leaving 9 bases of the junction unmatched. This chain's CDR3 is CARNPGTGGIYGYTF. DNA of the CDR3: TGTGCCAGAAACCCCGGGACAGGGGGCATCTATGGCTACACCTTC.

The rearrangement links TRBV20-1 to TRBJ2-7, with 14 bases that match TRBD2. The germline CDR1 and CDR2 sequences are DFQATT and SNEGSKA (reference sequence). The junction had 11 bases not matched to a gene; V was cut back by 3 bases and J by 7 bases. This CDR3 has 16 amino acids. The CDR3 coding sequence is TGCAGTGCTAGTGTGACTAGCGGGAGGGCCTTTCAAGAGCAGTACTTC. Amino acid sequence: CSASVTSGRAFQEQYF.

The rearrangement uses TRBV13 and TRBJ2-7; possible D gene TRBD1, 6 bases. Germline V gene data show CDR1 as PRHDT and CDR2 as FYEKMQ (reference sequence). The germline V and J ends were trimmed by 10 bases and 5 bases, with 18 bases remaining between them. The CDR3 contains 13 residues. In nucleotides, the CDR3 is TGTGCCACCCGACAGGTCTCCTTCGACGAGCAGTACTTC. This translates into CATRQVSFDEQYF.

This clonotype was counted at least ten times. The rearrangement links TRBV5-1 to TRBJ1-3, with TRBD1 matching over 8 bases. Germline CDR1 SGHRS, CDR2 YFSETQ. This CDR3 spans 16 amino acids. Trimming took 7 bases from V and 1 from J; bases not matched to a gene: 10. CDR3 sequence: CASSPQDRVSGNTIYF. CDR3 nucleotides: TGCGCCAGCTCACCCCAGGACAGGGTATCTGGAAACACCATATATTTT.

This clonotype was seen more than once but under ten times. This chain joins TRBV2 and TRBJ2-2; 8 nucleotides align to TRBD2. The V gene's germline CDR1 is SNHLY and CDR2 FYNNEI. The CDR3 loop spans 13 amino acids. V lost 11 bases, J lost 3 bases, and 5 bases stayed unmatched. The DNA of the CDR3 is TGTGCCTCCGGGGGGGCCGACACCGGGGAGCTGTTTTTT. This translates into CASGGADTGELFF. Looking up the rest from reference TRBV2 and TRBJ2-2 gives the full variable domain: EPEVTQTPSHQVTQMGQEVILRCVPISNHLYFYWYRQILGQKVEFLVSFYNNEISEKSEIFDDQFSVERPDGSNFTLKIRSTKLEDSAMYFCASGGADTGELFFGEGSRLTVL.

The CDR3 DNA reads as TGTGCCAGCAGCCGGCCCCAGGGGAGGGAGCTGTTTTTT. This codes for CASSRPQGRELFF. The chain uses TRBV12-3 or TRBV12-4 and TRBJ2-2, with D possibly TRBD1 on 6 matching bases. V was trimmed by 6 bases and J by 9 bases, leaving 14 bases between them. This CDR3 has 13 amino acids.

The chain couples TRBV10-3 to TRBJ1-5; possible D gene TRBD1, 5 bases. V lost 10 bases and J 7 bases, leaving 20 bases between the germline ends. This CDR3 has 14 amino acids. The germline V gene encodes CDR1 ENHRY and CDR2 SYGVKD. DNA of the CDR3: TGTGCCAGCAGGGATCAGGGTTTGGAGCAGCCCCAGCATTTT. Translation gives CASRDQGLEQPQHF.

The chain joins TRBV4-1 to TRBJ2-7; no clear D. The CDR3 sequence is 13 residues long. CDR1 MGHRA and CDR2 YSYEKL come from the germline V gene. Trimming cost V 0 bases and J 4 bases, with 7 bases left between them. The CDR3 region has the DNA TGCGCCAGCAGCCAAGATAAAGCTTACGAGCAGTACTTC. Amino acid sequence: CASSQDKAYEQYF.

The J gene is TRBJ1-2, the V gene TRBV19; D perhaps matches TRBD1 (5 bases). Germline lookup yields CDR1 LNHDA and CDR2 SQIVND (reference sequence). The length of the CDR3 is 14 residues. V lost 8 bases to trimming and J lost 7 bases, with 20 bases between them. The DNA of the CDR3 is TGTGCCAGTGCCTTCATCAGGGTGGGAATTGGCTACACCTTC. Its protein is CASAFIRVGIGYTF.

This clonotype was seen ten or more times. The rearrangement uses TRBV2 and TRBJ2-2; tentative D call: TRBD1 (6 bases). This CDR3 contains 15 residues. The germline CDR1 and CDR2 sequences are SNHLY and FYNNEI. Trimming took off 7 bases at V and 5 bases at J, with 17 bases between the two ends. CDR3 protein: CASTYRDEETGELFF. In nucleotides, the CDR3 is TGTGCCAGCACCTACAGGGATGAGGAAACCGGGGAGCTGTTTTTT.

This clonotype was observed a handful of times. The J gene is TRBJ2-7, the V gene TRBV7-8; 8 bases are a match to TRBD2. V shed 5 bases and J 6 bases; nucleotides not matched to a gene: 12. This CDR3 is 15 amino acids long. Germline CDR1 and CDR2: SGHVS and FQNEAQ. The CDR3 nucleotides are TGTGCCAGCAGCCAAGGGGCGGGAGGCCCCTCCGAGCAGTACTTC. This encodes CASSQGAGGPSEQYF. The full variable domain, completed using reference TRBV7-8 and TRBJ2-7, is GAGVSQSPRYKVAKRGQDVALRCDPISGHVSLFWYQQALGQGPEFLTYFQNEAQLDKSGLPSDRFFAERPEGSVSTLKIQRTQQEDSAVYLCASSQGAGGPSEQYFGPGTRLTVT.

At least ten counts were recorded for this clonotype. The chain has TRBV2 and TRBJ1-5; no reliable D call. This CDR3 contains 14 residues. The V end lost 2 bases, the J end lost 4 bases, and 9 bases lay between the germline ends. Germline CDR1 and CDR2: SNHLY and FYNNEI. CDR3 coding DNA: TGTGCCAGCAGTGAAACGACGGCAAATCAGCCCCAGCATTTT. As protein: CASSETTANQPQHF.

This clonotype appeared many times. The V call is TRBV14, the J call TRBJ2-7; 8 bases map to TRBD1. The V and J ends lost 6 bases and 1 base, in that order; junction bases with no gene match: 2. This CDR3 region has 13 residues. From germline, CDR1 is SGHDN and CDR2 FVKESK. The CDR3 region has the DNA TGTGCCAGCAGATGGACAGGGTCCTACGAGCAGTACTTC. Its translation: CASRWTGSYEQYF.

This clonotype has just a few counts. Here the CDR3 DNA reads TGTGCCAGCGACAGGGGGCTAGCGAACACCGGGGAGCTGTTTTTT. Amino acid sequence: CASDRGLANTGELFF. V usage is TRBV7-9 and J usage is TRBJ2-2, with 10 nucleotides matching TRBD1. Germline CDR1 and CDR2: SEHNR and FQNEAQ (reference sequence). V lost 8 bases, J lost 0 bases, and 3 bases stayed unmatched. The CDR3 is made up of 15 amino acids.

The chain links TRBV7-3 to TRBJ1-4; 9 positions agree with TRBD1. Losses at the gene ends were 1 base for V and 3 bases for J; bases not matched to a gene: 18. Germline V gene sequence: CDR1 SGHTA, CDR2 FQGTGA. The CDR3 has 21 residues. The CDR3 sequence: CASSLILLDRGLGLPNEKLFF. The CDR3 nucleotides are TGTGCCAGCAGCTTAATTTTGTTGGACAGGGGTTTGGGTCTACCTAATGAAAAACTGTTTTTT.

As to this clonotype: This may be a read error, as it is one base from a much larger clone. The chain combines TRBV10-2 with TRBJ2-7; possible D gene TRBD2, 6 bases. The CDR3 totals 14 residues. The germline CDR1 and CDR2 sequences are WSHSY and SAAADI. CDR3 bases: TGTGCCAGCAGCGTTGAGGGAGGCCTCTACGGGCAGTACTTC. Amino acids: CASSVEGGLYGQYF.